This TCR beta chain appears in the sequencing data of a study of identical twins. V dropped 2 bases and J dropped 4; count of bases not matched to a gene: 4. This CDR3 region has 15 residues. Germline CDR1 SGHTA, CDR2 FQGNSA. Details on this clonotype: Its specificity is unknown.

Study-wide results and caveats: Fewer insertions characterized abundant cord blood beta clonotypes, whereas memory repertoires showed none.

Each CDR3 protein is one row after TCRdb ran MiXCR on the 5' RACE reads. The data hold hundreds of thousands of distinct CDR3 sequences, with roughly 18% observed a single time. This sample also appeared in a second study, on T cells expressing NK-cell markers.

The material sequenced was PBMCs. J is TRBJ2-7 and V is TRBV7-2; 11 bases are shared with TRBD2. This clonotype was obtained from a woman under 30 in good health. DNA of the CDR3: TGTGCCAGCAGCTTAACTAGCGGGAGATTGTACGAGCAGTACTTC. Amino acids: CASSLTSGRLYEQYF.